Presented here are 21 T cell receptor beta chains from one specimen sequenced in a study of blood T cell repertoires in COVID-19. Assay: immunoSEQ multiplex PCR; the TCRdb copy retains only in-frame clones and omits some. The sample yields around 250,000 clones, roughly 85% seen once. The sample taken for sequencing was PBMCs or T cells enriched from blood (not recorded which). The receptors here all came from a woman aged 50 to 60 who had recovered from COVID-19.

In its sample, this clone was seen a few times. The V and J genes are TRBV5-1 and TRBJ2-7, with TRBD1 as a possible D gene (6 bases). Trimming took off 4 bases at V and 5 bases at J, with 25 bases between the two ends. Germline lookup yields CDR1 SGHRS and CDR2 YFSETQ. The CDR3 length is 17 residues. As DNA, the CDR3 is TGCGCCAGCAGCGATTTGGACAGTAGGATTCTCGGGAACGAGCAGTACTTC. This sequence encodes CASSDLDSRILGNEQYF.

The chain recombines TRBV27 with TRBJ1-1; D possibly corresponds to TRBD1 (6 bases). This CDR3 comprises 15 residues. Germline V CDR1 and CDR2: MNHEY, SMNVEV (reference sequence). V was shortened by 6 bases and J by 7 bases, with 21 bases between the two germline ends. DNA of the CDR3: TGTGCCAGCAGGACACACAGGGCCGAGATTGGTGAAGCTTTCTTT. Translated: CASRTHRAEIGEAFF.

The chain joins TRBV28 to TRBJ1-2; the D is unclear. The CDR3 length is 13 residues. Germline assignment: CDR1 MDHEN and CDR2 SYDVKM. The V end lost 2 bases, the J end lost 5 bases, and 9 bases lay between the germline ends. DNA for the CDR3: TGTGCCAGCAGTTTAGCGGAGGCATATGGCTACACCTTC. Translating gives CASSLAEAYGYTF.

The chain is built from TRBV4-2 and TRBJ2-6; possibly TRBD2 for D (7 bases). The ends were cut back, 3 bases at V and 0 bases at J, with 12 bases in the middle. This CDR3 is built from 17 residues. Looked up from germline, CDR1 is LGHNA and CDR2 is YNFKEQ. The CDR3, as DNA: TGTGCCAGCAGCCAGGAGGGGGGGATCTCTGGGGCCAACGTCCTGACTTTC. Protein product: CASSQEGGISGANVLTF.

The chain carries TRBV28 and TRBJ2-7; the D gene is possibly TRBD1 (6 bases). Deletions cut 2 bases from V and 5 bases from J, with 13 bases between. Germline CDR1 and CDR2: MDHEN and SYDVKM. This CDR3 has 14 residues. For the CDR3, the DNA is TGTGCCAGCAGTTTAGGGTCAGGGGTTCACGAGCAGTACTTC. Protein: CASSLGSGVHEQYF.

This chain links TRBV7-2 with TRBJ2-7; TRBD2 matches 9 bases. V shed 4 bases, J shed 3 bases, and the junction held 4 bases outside the gene matches. The CDR3 has 14 residues. Per germline, CDR1 SGHTA and CDR2 FQGNSA. The CDR3 loop reads CASSSLAGRYEQYF. CDR3 nucleotides: TGTGCCAGCAGCTCTCTAGCGGGACGCTACGAGCAGTACTTC. Drawing the rest from reference TRBV7-2 and TRBJ2-7, the complete variable domain is GAGVSQSPSNKVTEKGKDVELRCDPISGHTALYWYRQSLGQGLEFLIYFQGNSAPDKSGLPSDRFSAERTGGSVSTLTIQRTQQEDSAVYLCASSSLAGRYEQYFGPGTRLTVT.

The chain has TRBV7-2 and TRBJ2-3; 9 bases are a match to TRBD2. V dropped 5 bases and J dropped 3; count of bases not matched to a gene: 12. CDR3 length equals 17 residues. In germline, CDR1 is SGHTA, CDR2 FQGNSA. The CDR3 loop is CASSGSGSYSRTDTQYF. The CDR3 coding sequence is TGTGCCAGCAGCGGTAGCGGGAGTTATAGTAGGACAGATACGCAGTATTTT. The full variable domain, its missing parts supplied by reference TRBV7-2 and TRBJ2-3, is GAGVSQSPSNKVTEKGKDVELRCDPISGHTALYWYRQSLGQGLEFLIYFQGNSAPDKSGLPSDRFSAERTGGSVSTLTIQRTQQEDSAVYLCASSGSGSYSRTDTQYFGPGTRLTVL.

This chain joins TRBV28 and TRBJ2-7; tentatively, D is TRBD2 (6 bases). Germline V gives CDR1 MDHEN, CDR2 SYDVKM. The CDR3 sequence is 15 residues long. V lost 4 bases and J 3 bases, leaving 16 bases between the germline ends. CDR3 in amino acids: CASSSLAGKVYEQYF. DNA for the CDR3: TGTGCCAGCAGTTCCCTTGCGGGAAAGGTCTACGAGCAGTACTTC.

This sequence joins TRBV9 and TRBJ2-2; the D is unclear. Trimming stripped 0 bases from V and 5 bases from J, with 14 bases between. The CDR3 covers 16 residues. Germline assignment: CDR1 SGDLS and CDR2 YYNGEE. The CDR3 region is CASSVGGAFRTGELFF. Written as DNA, the CDR3 is TGTGCCAGCAGCGTAGGAGGCGCCTTTCGGACCGGGGAGCTGTTTTTT.

The CDR3: CASSGQFEAFF. The CDR3 DNA is TGTGCCAGCAGCGGACAGTTTGAAGCTTTCTTT. The V call is TRBV21-1, the J call TRBJ1-1; TRBD1 is the table's D call, not checked against the DNA. TRBV21-1 is designated a pseudogene. The CDR3 spans 11 residues.

V is TRBV30 and J is TRBJ1-2; D is unclear. V was trimmed by 2 bases and J by 5 bases, leaving 6 bases between them. The CDR3 totals 11 residues. Per germline, CDR1 GTSNPN and CDR2 SVGIG (reference sequence). This CDR3 is CAWSNLYGYTF. The CDR3, as DNA: TGTGCCTGGAGTAATCTTTATGGCTACACCTTC.

This clone has just one count. This chain connects TRBV27 to TRBJ1-5, with D perhaps matching TRBD1 (6 bases). The CDR3 sequence is 14 residues long. Per the germline V gene, CDR1 is MNHEY and CDR2 is SMNVEV (reference sequence). V was clipped by 6 bases and J by 1 base, with 10 bases between them. CDR3 DNA: TGTGCCAGCAGCCCAGGGGCGAGCAATCAGCCCCAGCATTTT. This translates into CASSPGASNQPQHF.

V gene TRBV5-8 combines with J gene TRBJ2-5; D uncertain. V gave up 5 bases and J gave up 3 bases, with 11 bases separating them. Germline lookup yields CDR1 SGHTS and CDR2 YDEGEE. The CDR3 length is 13 residues. The CDR3 protein is CASSLRVKETQYF. The CDR3 bases are TGTGCCAGCAGTCTCCGGGTTAAAGAGACCCAGTACTTC.

The chain links TRBV18 to TRBJ2-3; TRBD2 matches 14 bases. Germline-derived CDR1 and CDR2 are KGHSH and LQKENI. This CDR3 region has 17 residues. With V trimmed by 6 bases and J by 6 bases, 11 bases remained unmatched. The CDR3: CASSPWGLAGESDTQYF. The CDR3 DNA is TGTGCCAGCTCTCCATGGGGACTAGCGGGAGAGTCGGATACGCAGTATTTT.

V is TRBV5-6 and J is TRBJ1-2, with TRBD1 identical over 8 bases. Germline CDR1 and CDR2: SGHDT and YYEEEE. V was clipped by 3 bases and J by 4 bases; unmatched bases: 8. The CDR3 is made up of 15 amino acids. The CDR3 DNA sequence: TGTGCCAGCAGCTCACAGGGGGAACAGGGCTATGGCTACACCTTC. Amino acid sequence: CASSSQGEQGYGYTF.

V is TRBV28 and J is TRBJ1-5; D is undetermined. The CDR3 loop spans 14 amino acids. The germline V gene encodes CDR1 MDHEN and CDR2 SYDVKM. V dropped 4 bases and J dropped 4 bases, with 11 bases sitting between them. CDR3 DNA: TGTGCCAGCAGTTCGGTGACAAGTAATCAGCCCCAGCATTTT. Translated, it gives CASSSVTSNQPQHF.

The rearrangement joins TRBV30 to TRBJ1-6; D remains unclear. The V gene lost 3 bases and the J gene lost 7 bases, with 16 bases spanning the gap. The CDR3 contains 15 residues. CDR1 GTSNPN and CDR2 SVGIG come from the germline V gene (reference sequence). DNA for the CDR3: TGTGCCTGGAGACAACGAGACACGCCGAATTCACCCCTCCACTTT. Translating gives CAWRQRDTPNSPLHF.

As concerns this clone: The same CDR3 can be traced to other DNA sequences in this sample. This sequence joins TRBV5-1 and TRBJ1-4; D is uncertain. This CDR3 has 12 amino acids. V shed 0 bases and J shed 8 bases, with 5 bases lying between them. CDR1 SGHRS and CDR2 YFSETQ come from the germline V gene. The CDR3 nucleotides are TGCGCCAGCAGCTTGGCAGGCGAAAAACTGTTTTTT. It codes for CASSLAGEKLFF.

This clone was detected only once. J is TRBJ2-7 and V is TRBV9; D is possibly TRBD1 (6 bases). CDR1 is SGDLS, CDR2 YYNGEE, per germline. Trimming took 3 bases from V and 2 from J, leaving 15 bases between them. This CDR3 comprises 15 residues. CDR3 DNA sequence: TGTGCCAGCAGCGCGGAGGAGACAGGAGCCTACGAGCAGTACTTC. Protein product: CASSAEETGAYEQYF.

The gene calls are TRBV5-8 and TRBJ2-7; D may be TRBD2 (5 bases). The germline V gene encodes CDR1 SGHTS and CDR2 YDEGEE. The CDR3 contains 13 residues. With 5 bases removed from V and 2 bases from J, the gap between germline ends came to 11 bases. CDR3 sequence: CASRPEGTYEQYF. The CDR3 coding sequence is TGTGCCAGCAGACCCGAGGGTACCTACGAGCAGTACTTC.

The genes are TRBV28 and TRBJ2-1; weak D call: TRBD2 (5 bases). CDR1 and CDR2 from the germline V gene are MDHEN and SYDVKM. CDR3 length: 14 amino acids. V lost 3 bases and J 8 bases, leaving 14 bases between the germline ends. CDR3 DNA sequence: TGTGCCAGCAGTTTTGTGGCTAGCTTATATGAGCAGTTCTTC. Translating it yields CASSFVASLYEQFF.